Detailed here is one TCR beta chain. Its antigen is not yet known. No much larger clone is present one base from it, and per-base qualities are unavailable. Trimming at the junction amounts to 8 bases on V and 1 base on J, and the germline ends lie 11 bases apart. CDR1 and CDR2, per the germline V gene, are SNHLY and FYNNEI. From its cysteine to its phenylalanine, the CDR3 spans 13 amino acids. The read is trimmed to its CDR3 DNA, 39 bases read in frame from base 1. Between roughly 2 and 4.92 ug genomic DNA was input per sample, with paired samples receiving equal DNA input. TCR beta libraries were built with the immunoSEQ hsTCRbeta Kit using multiplexed V and J gene primers in two PCR steps. The pooled libraries, together with positive and negative controls, were sequenced on an Illumina MiSeq running a 100-cycle paired-end protocol. On the study's bioinformatics: Raw data were processed by the immunoSEQ vendor into normalized, annotated TCR beta repertoire reports. Richness was defined as the number of unique clones by nucleotide sequence, and the iChao1 and Efron-Thisted estimators were used to extrapolate total richness. To characterize and compare the paired lesions, the analysis used Pielou's evenness, Simpson's index, the proportional abundance of the top-ten clones, and the Morisita overlap index. TCRdb stores this immuneACCESS table with in-frame sequences only. Part of the clones is absent; in the studies checked, under half of the shortfall reflects unresolved V genes, and no reason is known for the rest. V, J and clone size are those of that table, while D and trimming were read from the DNA. Present in this sample are 4,500 or so clones, roughly 90% of which were seen just once. The top ten hold around 5% of the sample.

Resection was performed in the patients for synchronous oligometastatic disease or for delayed recurrence of a solitary brain metastasis. To avoid including cancers other than NSCLC, any patient with a history of multiple malignancies was excluded. Tumor areas were macrodissected from about five deparaffinized roughly 10 um unstained sections under guidance from marked H&E slides. All specimens were fixed in formalin and embedded in paraffin (FFPE). The AllPrep DNA/RNA FFPE Kit was used for extraction of genomic DNA. These data belong to a study of T cells in lung cancer brain metastases (dated by TCRdb to between 2017 and 2018). Study-level background: Of the approximately 20 patients, more than 15 had a history of tobacco use, with a median of around 41 pack-years. Of the 20 to 25 patients, roughly 17 received no interval therapy between resection of the primary and resection of the metastasis. An average DNA integrity number of 3.5 to 4.5 was found in both primary and metastatic specimens, and no significant difference was detected between sites. The median interval between acquisition of the primary specimen and acquisition of the brain metastasis specimen was 300 to 450 days. The median age of the patients at first diagnosis was under 60 years, and the group included roughly nine males and some 11 females. The cohort comprised some 20 patients contributing roughly 40 specimens, one primary lung lesion and one brain metastasis each. TCR beta CDR3 repertoires were compared between fully resected primary non-small cell lung cancers and paired brain metastases.

Overall study outcomes, separate from this receptor: Most clones were specific to a single lesion, and overlap between paired lesions was limited (mean Morisita index approximately 0.25). DNA fragmentation in the FFPE samples may have kept the complete infiltrating T cell repertoire from being retrieved. The study could not control for the effects of preoperative corticosteroids on T cell infiltration in brain metastases. Brain metastases contained significantly fewer unique productive clones than the paired primaries (median roughly 1,400 versus 4,700). The ten most abundant clones made up a significantly larger repertoire fraction in brain metastases than primaries, suggesting clonal expansion.

Sequencing was done on a sample of tumor tissue from the primary lung tumor. This specimen's cell subset or site label, interpreted: primary lung cancer lesion. The chain joins TRBV2 to TRBJ2-5; the D gene remains uncertain. The receptor was isolated from a woman aged 50 to 65 with non-small cell lung cancer. The nucleotide sequence reads TGTGCCAGCGATCAACACGGCCAAGAGACCCAGTACTTC. Its amino acids are CASDQHGQETQYF. When the CDR3 is completed using the reference TRBV2 and TRBJ2-5 genes on either side, the full variable domain is EPEVTQTPSHQVTQMGQEVILRCVPISNHLYFYWYRQILGQKVEFLVSFYNNEISEKSEIFDDQFSVERPDGSNFTLKIRSTKLEDSAMYFCASDQHGQETQYFGPGTRLLVL.